Shown below are 15 T cell receptor beta chains from a single sample sequenced in a study of blood T cell repertoires in COVID-19. Method: immunoSEQ multiplex PCR; TCRdb's copy keeps in-frame clones and lacks some. Of 84,000 or so clones detected, approximately 82% appear once; the ten largest clones hold over 30%. Sequencing input: peripheral blood. Receptors were obtained from a man aged 80 or over with active or convalescent COVID-19.

The rearrangement links TRBV6-1 to TRBJ1-3, with D perhaps TRBD1 (6 bases). The CDR3 length is 16 residues. V was cut by 1 base and J by 2 bases, with 12 bases left in between. CDR1 and CDR2 from the germline V gene are MNHNS and SASEGT. CDR3: CASSEVGALAGNTIYF. The CDR3 DNA reads TGTGCCAGCAGTGAAGTGGGGGCGCTTGCTGGAAACACCATATATTTT.

CDR3 in DNA: TGTGCCAGCAGCTACGCTAGCGGGAGAGGGGGCACAGATACGCAGTATTTT. This translates into CASSYASGRGGTDTQYF. The chain uses TRBV11-2 and TRBJ2-3; 10 nucleotides agree with TRBD2. The germline V gene has CDR1 SGHAT and CDR2 FQNNGV. The CDR3 loop spans 17 amino acids. Trimming at V came to 4 bases and at J to 1 base, leaving 8 bases not matched to a gene.

V is TRBV19 and J is TRBJ1-2; D is ambiguous. The germline CDR1 and CDR2 sequences are LNHDA and SQIVND (reference sequence). The CDR3 is made up of 14 amino acids. The V gene lost 3 bases and the J gene lost 2 bases, with 10 bases spanning the gap. As DNA, the CDR3 is TGTGCCAGTAGTATTCGATTTCAGAACTATGGCTACACCTTC. Its translation: CASSIRFQNYGYTF.

This clone occurred many times. V and J are TRBV9 and TRBJ2-5, with 11 nucleotides matching TRBD2. V trimming: 3 bases; J trimming: 5 bases; junction bases outside the gene matches: 9. The germline CDR1 and CDR2 sequences are SGDLS and YYNGEE. The CDR3 totals 16 residues. DNA of the CDR3: TGTGCCAGCAGCGCCAGGACTAGCGGGTCAGGCGAGACCCAGTACTTC. Translation gives CASSARTSGSGETQYF. Full variable domain (rest looked up from reference TRBV9 and TRBJ2-5): DSGVTQTPKHLITATGQRVTLRCSPRSGDLSVYWYQQSLDQGLQFLIQYYNGEERAKGNILERFSAQQFPDLHSELNLSSLELGDSALYFCASSARTSGSGETQYFGPGTRLLVL.

This clone was counted many times. This sequence joins TRBV10-1 and TRBJ1-2; D is uncertain. CDR1 is WNHNN and CDR2 is SYGVQD in the germline V gene (reference sequence). The CDR3 covers 12 residues. Trimming stripped 5 bases from V and 2 bases from J, with 6 bases between. In DNA, the CDR3 is TGCGCCAGCAGTCCCGGGAACTATGGCTACACCTTC. Translated, it gives CASSPGNYGYTF.

J is TRBJ2-1 and V is TRBV18, with D possibly matching TRBD2 (7 bases). CDR1 and CDR2 (germline): KGHSH, LQKENI. The CDR3 is 16 residues long. V shed 6 bases and J shed 2 bases, with 17 bases lying between them. The CDR3 bases are TGTGCCAGCTCCCCTCTAGGGGGGGTCCCCTACAATGAGCAGTTCTTC. It yields the protein CASSPLGGVPYNEQFF.

The chain employs TRBV19 and TRBJ1-1; tentative D call: TRBD1 (5 bases). The CDR3 runs to 15 residues. Trimming stripped 7 bases from V and 7 bases from J, with 22 bases between. Germline CDR1 is LNHDA and CDR2 is SQIVND (reference sequence). CDR3 sequence reads: CASNPLNSGQGEAFF. CDR3 nucleotide sequence: TGTGCCAGTAACCCCCTTAACTCCGGGCAGGGTGAAGCTTTCTTT. Full variable domain (remainder filled in from reference TRBV19 and TRBJ1-1): DGGITQSPKYLFRKEGQNVTLSCEQNLNHDAMYWYRQDPGQGLRLIYYSQIVNDFQKGDIAEGYSVSREKKESFPLTVTSAQKNPTAFYLCASNPLNSGQGEAFFGQGTRLTVV.

The chain has TRBV10-2 and TRBJ1-5, with 10 nucleotides matching TRBD1. V lost 6 bases and J lost 6; bases outside the gene matches: 2. The CDR3 has 13 amino acids. Germline V gene data show CDR1 as WSHSY and CDR2 as SAAADI. In DNA form, the CDR3 reads TGCGCCAGCAGGGGACAGGGGATTCAGCCCCAGCATTTT. Amino acid sequence: CASRGQGIQPQHF.

This clone was picked up a small number of times. The genes are TRBV11-2 and TRBJ1-5, with 7 positions matching TRBD1. In germline, CDR1 is SGHAT, CDR2 FQNNGV. V trimming: 9 bases; J trimming: 7 bases; junction bases outside the gene matches: 12. This CDR3 is built from 14 residues. The chain's CDR3 is CARDAGQQYQPQHF. The DNA of the CDR3 is TGTGCCAGAGACGCGGGACAGCAGTACCAGCCCCAGCATTTT. The complete variable domain, with remaining parts taken from reference TRBV11-2 and TRBJ1-5, reads EAGVAQSPRYKIIEKRQSVAFWCNPISGHATLYWYQQILGQGPKLLIQFQNNGVVDDSQLPKDRFSAERLKGVDSTLKIQPAKLEDSAVYLCARDAGQQYQPQHFGDGTRLSIL.

This clone was detected only a few times. This chain joins TRBV3-1 (or the pseudogene TRBV3-2) and TRBJ1-2; tentatively, D is TRBD1 (6 bases). The V end lost 3 bases, the J end lost 3 bases, and 8 bases lay between the germline ends. The CDR3 is 13 residues long. The germline CDR1 and CDR2 sequences are LGHDT and YNNKEL (reference sequence). CDR3 coding DNA: TGTGCCAGCAGCCACCGGACAGACTATGGCTACACCTTC. This sequence encodes CASSHRTDYGYTF.

The V gene is TRBV5-8, the J gene TRBJ1-1; 7 nucleotides match TRBD1. V gave up 4 bases and J gave up 1 base; unmatched junction bases: 4. The CDR3 covers 14 residues. The germline V gene encodes CDR1 SGHTS and CDR2 YDEGEE. The CDR3 loop is CASSPDRANTEAFF. CDR3 in DNA: TGTGCCAGCAGCCCTGACAGGGCGAACACTGAAGCTTTCTTT.

The chain uses TRBV19 and TRBJ1-5, with D hard to call. V gave up 5 bases and J gave up 5 bases, with 13 bases separating them. Germline V gene data show CDR1 as LNHDA and CDR2 as SQIVND (reference sequence). The CDR3 is 14 residues long. The CDR3 DNA follows: TGTGCCAGTAGTCTAAGTTCGGGTTATCAGCCCCAGCATTTT. As protein: CASSLSSGYQPQHF.

This clone was seen at least ten times. The chain employs TRBV5-1 and TRBJ2-1; 9 bases align to TRBD1. Germline CDR1 is SGHRS and CDR2 is YFSETQ. The J segment lost 0 bases and the V segment lost 4 bases, leaving 8 bases of the junction unmatched. This CDR3 spans 17 amino acids. The CDR3 DNA reads TGCGCCAGCAGCGTCGCCGGGACAGGGAGCTCCTACAATGAGCAGTTCTTC. Residues: CASSVAGTGSSYNEQFF.

This chain uses TRBV19 with TRBJ1-1; D perhaps matches TRBD1 (5 bases). In germline, CDR1 is LNHDA, CDR2 SQIVND (reference sequence). Trimming shortened V by 7 bases and J by 0 bases, and 6 bases separated the two germline ends. The length of the CDR3 is 12 residues. CDR3: CASTGVNTEAFF. CDR3 sequence (DNA): TGTGCCAGTACGGGGGTGAACACTGAAGCTTTCTTT. Variable domain in full (rest from reference TRBV19 and TRBJ1-1): DGGITQSPKYLFRKEGQNVTLSCEQNLNHDAMYWYRQDPGQGLRLIYYSQIVNDFQKGDIAEGYSVSREKKESFPLTVTSAQKNPTAFYLCASTGVNTEAFFGQGTRLTVV.

This clone was counted only a few times. J is TRBJ1-1 and V is TRBV7-2, with 9 bases aligning to TRBD1. V was clipped by 4 bases and J by 1 base; unmatched bases: 7. CDR1 is SGHTA, CDR2 FQGNSA, per germline. The CDR3 loop spans 16 amino acids. CDR3 residues: CASSSHRGRGNTEAFF. DNA of the CDR3: TGTGCCAGCAGCTCGCACAGGGGGCGGGGGAACACTGAAGCTTTCTTT.